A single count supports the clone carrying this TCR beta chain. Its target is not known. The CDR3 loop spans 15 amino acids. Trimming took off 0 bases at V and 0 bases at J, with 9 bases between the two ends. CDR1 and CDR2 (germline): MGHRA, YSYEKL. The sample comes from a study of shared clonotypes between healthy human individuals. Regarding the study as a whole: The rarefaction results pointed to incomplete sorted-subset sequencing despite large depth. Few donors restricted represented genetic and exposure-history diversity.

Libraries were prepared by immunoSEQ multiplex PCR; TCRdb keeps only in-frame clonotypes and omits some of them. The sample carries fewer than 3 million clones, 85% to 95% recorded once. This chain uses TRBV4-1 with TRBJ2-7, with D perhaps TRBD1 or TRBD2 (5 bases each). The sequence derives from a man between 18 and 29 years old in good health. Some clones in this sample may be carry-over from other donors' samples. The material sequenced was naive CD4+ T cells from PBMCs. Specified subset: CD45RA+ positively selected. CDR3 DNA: TGCGCCAGCAGCCAAGACCGGGACCGCTCCTACGAGCAGTACTTC. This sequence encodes CASSQDRDRSYEQYF.